This T cell receptor beta chain was recovered during a study of blood T cell repertoires in COVID-19. On the study more broadly: The origin of the acute and convalescent COVID-19 samples was the United States, Italy and Spain. PBMCs, B-cell-depleted T cells, or T cells provided the cDNA or gDNA that made up the material.

Authors' analysis steps: Cell counts per sample came from amplifying reference gene primers. Some clones are missing from TCRdb's copy, which holds only in-frame ones; the method was immunoSEQ multiplex PCR. For V, J and clone size, that table is used; D and trimming come from the DNA. The sample yields around 250,000 clones, approximately 85% seen once. The ends were cut back, 3 bases at V and 3 bases at J, with 9 bases in the middle. This CDR3 contains 14 residues. Per the germline V gene, CDR1 is MGHRA and CDR2 is YSYEKL. Source material: peripheral blood. The chain employs TRBV4-1 and TRBJ1-5; no clear D. The TCR sequence derives from a man older than 75 with acute or convalescent COVID-19. Written as DNA, the CDR3 is TGCGCCAGCAGCCAGCTAGTGGCCAATCAGCCCCAGCATTTT. The encoded protein is CASSQLVANQPQHF.